This T cell receptor (beta chain) emerged from a study of T cell responses to AZD1222 COVID-19 vaccine. General observations from the study: The study reported that nearly half of spike-specific TCRs target unmutated variant regions. Spike-specific TCRs gained breadth and depth after people received two AZD1222 doses. The repertoires were collected only after the peak T cell response. Among the donors, most were white British and more were female, and clonal diversity was possibly underestimated.

The assay was immunoSEQ multiplex PCR, and TCRdb's table has in-frame clones only and misses some. The table includes 150,000 to 200,000 clones, roughly 90% detected once. About this clone: The target antigen is unknown.

V was trimmed by 5 bases and J by 3 bases, leaving 11 bases between them. The CDR3 is 13 residues long. Germline assignment: CDR1 SGHDN and CDR2 FVKESK. The TCR comes from an adult who received the AZD1222 COVID-19 vaccine. The chain couples TRBV14 to TRBJ2-7; weak D call: TRBD1 (6 bases). The starting material was peripheral blood, obtained 28 days after the second AZD1222 dose. CDR3: CASSWDIDYEQYF. The CDR3 DNA reads as TGTGCCAGCAGCTGGGACATCGACTACGAGCAGTACTTC.